This T cell receptor (beta chain) came from a study of control samples from healthy donors and cancer patients. V gave up 8 bases and J gave up 3 bases; unmatched junction bases: 2. The CDR3 is made up of 13 amino acids. The germline CDR1 and CDR2 sequences are SNHLY and FYNNEI. Clones were read by immunoSEQ multiplex PCR, and TCRdb kept only the in-frame ones, dropping some. The sample includes fewer than 200,000 clones, more than 90% of them seen just once. The sample taken for sequencing was blood. The receptor was isolated from a man in his thirties or forties in good health. The chain carries TRBV2 and TRBJ1-5; 9 bases fit TRBD1. This CDR3 is CASVQGANQPQHF. CDR3 bases: TGTGCCAGCGTACAGGGGGCCAATCAGCCCCAGCATTTT.